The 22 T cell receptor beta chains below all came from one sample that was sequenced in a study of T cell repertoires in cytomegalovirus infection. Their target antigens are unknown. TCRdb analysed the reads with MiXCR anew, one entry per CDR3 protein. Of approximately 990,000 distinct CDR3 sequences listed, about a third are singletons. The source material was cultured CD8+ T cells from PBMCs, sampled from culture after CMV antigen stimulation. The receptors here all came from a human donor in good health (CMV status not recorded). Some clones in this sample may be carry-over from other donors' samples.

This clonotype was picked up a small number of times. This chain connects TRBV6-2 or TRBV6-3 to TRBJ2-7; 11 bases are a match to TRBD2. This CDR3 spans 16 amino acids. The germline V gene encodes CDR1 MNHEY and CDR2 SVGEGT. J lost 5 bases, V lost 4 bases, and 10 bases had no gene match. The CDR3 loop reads CASSLALAGASDEQYF. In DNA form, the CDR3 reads TGTGCCAGCAGTTTAGCACTAGCGGGGGCGTCCGACGAGCAGTACTTC.

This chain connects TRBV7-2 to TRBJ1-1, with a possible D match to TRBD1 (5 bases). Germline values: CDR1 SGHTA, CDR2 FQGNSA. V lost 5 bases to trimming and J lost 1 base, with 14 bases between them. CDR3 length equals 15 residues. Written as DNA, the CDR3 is TGTGCCAGCAGCCCTCGGGGGACGAGGAACACTGAAGCTTTCTTT. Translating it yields CASSPRGTRNTEAFF. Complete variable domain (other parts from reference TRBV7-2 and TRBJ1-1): GAGVSQSPSNKVTEKGKDVELRCDPISGHTALYWYRQSLGQGLEFLIYFQGNSAPDKSGLPSDRFSAERTGGSVSTLTIQRTQQEDSAVYLCASSPRGTRNTEAFFGQGTRLTVV.

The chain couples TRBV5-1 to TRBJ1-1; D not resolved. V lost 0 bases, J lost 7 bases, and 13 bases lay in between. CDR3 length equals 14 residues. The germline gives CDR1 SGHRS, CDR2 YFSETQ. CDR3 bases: TGCGCCAGCAGCTTGGATCCAGGTCCGATTGAAGCTTTCTTT. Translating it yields CASSLDPGPIEAFF.

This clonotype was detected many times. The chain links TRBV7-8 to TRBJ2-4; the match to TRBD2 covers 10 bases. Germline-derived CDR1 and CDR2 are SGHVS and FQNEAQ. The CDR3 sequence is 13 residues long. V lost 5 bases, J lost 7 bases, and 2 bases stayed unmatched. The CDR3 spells CASSAAGGNIQYF. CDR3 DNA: TGTGCCAGCAGCGCAGCGGGAGGGAACATTCAGTACTTC. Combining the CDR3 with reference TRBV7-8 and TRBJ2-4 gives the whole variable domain GAGVSQSPRYKVAKRGQDVALRCDPISGHVSLFWYQQALGQGPEFLTYFQNEAQLDKSGLPSDRFFAERPEGSVSTLKIQRTQQEDSAVYLCASSAAGGNIQYFGAGTRLSVL.

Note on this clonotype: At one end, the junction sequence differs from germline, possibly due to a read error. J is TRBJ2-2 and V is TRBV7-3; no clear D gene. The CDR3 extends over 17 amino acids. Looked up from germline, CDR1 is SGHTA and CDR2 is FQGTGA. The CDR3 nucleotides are TGTGCCAGCAACTTAATTTCAACAGCTGCGAACACCGGGGAGCTGTTTTTT. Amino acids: CASNLISTAANTGELFF.

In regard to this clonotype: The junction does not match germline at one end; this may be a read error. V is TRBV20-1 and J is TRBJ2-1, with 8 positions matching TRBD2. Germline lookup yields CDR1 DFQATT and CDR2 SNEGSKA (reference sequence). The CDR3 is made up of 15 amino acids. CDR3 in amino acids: CSAGERGSPYNEQFF. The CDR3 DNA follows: TGCAGTGCTGGAGAGCGGGGGAGCCCTTACAATGAGCAGTTCTTC.

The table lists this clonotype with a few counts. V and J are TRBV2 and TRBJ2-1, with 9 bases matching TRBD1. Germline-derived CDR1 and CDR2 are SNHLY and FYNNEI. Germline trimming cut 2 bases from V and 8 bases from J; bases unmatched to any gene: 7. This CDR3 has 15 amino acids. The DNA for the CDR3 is TGTGCCAGCAGTGAATCTGGGACAGGGTACGATGAGCAGTTCTTC. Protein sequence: CASSESGTGYDEQFF.

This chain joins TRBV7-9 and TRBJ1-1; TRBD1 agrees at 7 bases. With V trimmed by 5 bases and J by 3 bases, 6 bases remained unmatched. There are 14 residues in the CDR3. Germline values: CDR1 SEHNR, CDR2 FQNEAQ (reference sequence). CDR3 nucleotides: TGTGCCAGCAGCACGACAGGGTGGGACACTGAAGCTTTCTTT. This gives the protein CASSTTGWDTEAFF.

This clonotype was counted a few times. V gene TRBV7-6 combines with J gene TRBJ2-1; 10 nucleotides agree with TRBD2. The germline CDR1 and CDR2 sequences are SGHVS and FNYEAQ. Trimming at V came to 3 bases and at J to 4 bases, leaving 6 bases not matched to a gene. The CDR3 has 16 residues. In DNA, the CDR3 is TGTGCCAGCAGCTTGGTTCTAGCGGGGGTTTACAATGAGCAGTTCTTC. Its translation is CASSLVLAGVYNEQFF. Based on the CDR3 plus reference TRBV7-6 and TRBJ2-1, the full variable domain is GAGVSQSPRYKVTKRGQDVALRCDPISGHVSLYWYRQALGQGPEFLTYFNYEAQQDKSGLPNDRFSAERPEGSISTLTIQRTEQRDSAMYRCASSLVLAGVYNEQFFGPGTRLTVL.

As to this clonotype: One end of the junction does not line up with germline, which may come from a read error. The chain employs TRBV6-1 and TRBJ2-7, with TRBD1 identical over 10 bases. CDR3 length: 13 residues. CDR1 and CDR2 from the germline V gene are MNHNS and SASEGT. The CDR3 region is CTSTRTGGYEQYF. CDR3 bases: TGTACCAGCACTCGGACAGGGGGATACGAGCAGTACTTC.

The CDR3 sequence is CASSIAGAINQPQHF. The CDR3 DNA reads TGTGCCAGTAGTATTGCAGGGGCGATCAATCAGCCCCAGCATTTT. This chain connects TRBV19 to TRBJ1-5; possible D gene TRBD1, 6 bases. The CDR3 is made up of 15 amino acids. V was shortened by 3 bases and J by 3 bases, with 12 bases between the two germline ends. The germline CDR1 and CDR2 sequences are LNHDA and SQIVND (reference sequence).

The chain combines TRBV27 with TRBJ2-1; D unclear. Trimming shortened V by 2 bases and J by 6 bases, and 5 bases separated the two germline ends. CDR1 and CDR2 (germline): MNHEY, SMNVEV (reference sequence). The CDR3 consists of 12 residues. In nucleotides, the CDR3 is TGTGCCAGCAGTTTACCTAGCAATGAGCAGTTCTTC. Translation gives CASSLPSNEQFF.

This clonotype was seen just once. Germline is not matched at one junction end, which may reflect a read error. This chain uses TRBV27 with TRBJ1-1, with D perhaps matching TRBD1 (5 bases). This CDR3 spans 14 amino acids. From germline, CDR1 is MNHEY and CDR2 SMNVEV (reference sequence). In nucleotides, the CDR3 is TGTGCCAGCAGTTTACGGGGGTTGAACACTGAAGCTTACTTT. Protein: CASSLRGLNTEAYF.

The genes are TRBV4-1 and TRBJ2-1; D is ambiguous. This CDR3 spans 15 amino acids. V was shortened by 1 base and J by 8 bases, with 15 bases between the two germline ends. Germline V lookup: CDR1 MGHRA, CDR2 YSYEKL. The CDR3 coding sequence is TGCGCCAGCAGCCAAGGAATCGCCCGGAACTATGAGCAGTTCTTC. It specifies CASSQGIARNYEQFF.

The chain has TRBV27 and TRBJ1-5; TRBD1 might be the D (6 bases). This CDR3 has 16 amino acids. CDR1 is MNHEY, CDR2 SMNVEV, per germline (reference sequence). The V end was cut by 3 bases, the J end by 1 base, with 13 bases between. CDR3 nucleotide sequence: TGTGCCAGCAGTTTGGGGGGCGGGATCAGCAATCAGCCCCAGCATTTT. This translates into CASSLGGGISNQPQHF.

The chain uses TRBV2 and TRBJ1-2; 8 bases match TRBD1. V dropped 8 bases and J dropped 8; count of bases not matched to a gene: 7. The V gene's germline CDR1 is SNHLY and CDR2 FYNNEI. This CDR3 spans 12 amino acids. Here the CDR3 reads CASFPGGRGYTF. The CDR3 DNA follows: TGTGCCAGCTTTCCAGGGGGCAGAGGCTACACCTTC.

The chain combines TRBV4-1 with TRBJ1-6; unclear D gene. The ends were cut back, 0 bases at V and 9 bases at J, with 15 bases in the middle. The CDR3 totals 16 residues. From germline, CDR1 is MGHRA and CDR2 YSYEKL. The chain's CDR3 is CASSQEAWRKASPLHF. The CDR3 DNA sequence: TGCGCCAGCAGCCAAGAGGCATGGCGTAAGGCTTCACCCCTCCACTTT.

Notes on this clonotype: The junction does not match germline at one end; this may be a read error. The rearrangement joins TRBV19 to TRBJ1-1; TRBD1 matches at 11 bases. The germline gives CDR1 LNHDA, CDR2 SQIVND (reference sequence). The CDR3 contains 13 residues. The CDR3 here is CVSGTGGVPEAFF. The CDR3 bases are TGTGTCAGTGGGACAGGGGGAGTACCTGAAGCTTTCTTT.

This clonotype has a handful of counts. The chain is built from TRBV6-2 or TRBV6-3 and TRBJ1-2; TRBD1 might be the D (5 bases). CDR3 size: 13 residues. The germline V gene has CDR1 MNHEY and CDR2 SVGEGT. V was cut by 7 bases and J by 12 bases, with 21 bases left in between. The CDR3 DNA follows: TGTGCCAGCAACCTTGGTCGGGAATGGGGCCACACCTTC. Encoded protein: CASNLGREWGHTF.

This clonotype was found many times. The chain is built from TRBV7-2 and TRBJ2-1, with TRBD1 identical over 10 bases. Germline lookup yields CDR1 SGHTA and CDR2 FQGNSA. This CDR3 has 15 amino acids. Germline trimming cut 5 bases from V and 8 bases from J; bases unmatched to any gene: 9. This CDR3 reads CASSPTGGSGDEQFF. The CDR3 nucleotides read TGTGCCAGCAGCCCGACAGGGGGCTCAGGCGATGAGCAGTTCTTC.

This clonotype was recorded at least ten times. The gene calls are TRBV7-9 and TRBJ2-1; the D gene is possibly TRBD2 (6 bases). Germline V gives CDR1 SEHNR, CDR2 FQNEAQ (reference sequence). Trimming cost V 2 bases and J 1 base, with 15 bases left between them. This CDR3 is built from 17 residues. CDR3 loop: CASSLMGGPPSYNEQFF. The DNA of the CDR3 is TGTGCCAGCAGCTTAATGGGGGGACCACCATCCTACAATGAGCAGTTCTTC.

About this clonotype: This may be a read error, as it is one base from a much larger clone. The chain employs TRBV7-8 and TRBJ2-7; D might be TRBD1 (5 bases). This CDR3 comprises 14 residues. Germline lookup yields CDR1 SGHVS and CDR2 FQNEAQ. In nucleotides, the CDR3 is TGTGTCAGCAGCTCCGGACACCCCATCTACGAGCAGTACTTC. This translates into CVSSSGHPIYEQYF.